The 25 T cell receptor beta chains reported below all come from one sample, sequenced in a study of cytomegalovirus exposure and HLA in healthy donors (dated by TCRdb to about 2017). To prepare the library, the immunoSEQ multiplex PCR assay was applied. Held by TCRdb, this immuneACCESS table contains in-frame sequences only and omits some clones. Under half of the omission traces to an unresolved V gene where checked; the cause of the rest is unknown. In all, the sample holds 68,000 or so clones, and 91% of those were seen once. Just over 3% of the sample belongs to the ten largest clones. The specimen was PBMCs. These receptors all come from a man aged 18 to 29 in good health and CMV-seronegative.

The chain is built from TRBV19 and TRBJ2-6; 8 nucleotides match TRBD1. CDR1 LNHDA and CDR2 SQIVND come from the germline V gene (reference sequence). J gave up 0 bases and V 5 bases, and 6 bases lay outside the gene matches. The CDR3 runs 17 residues. CDR3 region: CASSPGQAYSGANVLTF. The CDR3 nucleotides read TGTGCCAGTAGTCCGGGACAGGCCTACTCTGGGGCCAACGTCCTGACTTTC.

V and J are TRBV7-6 and TRBJ2-3; TRBD1 might be the D (6 bases). The CDR3 length is 16 residues. V shed 2 bases and J shed 6 bases, with 18 bases lying between them. Germline V gives CDR1 SGHVS, CDR2 FNYEAQ. CDR3 region: CASSLIAGANTDTQYF. The CDR3 DNA sequence: TGTGCCAGCAGCTTAATAGCAGGGGCCAATACGGATACGCAGTATTTT. Drawing the rest from reference TRBV7-6 and TRBJ2-3, the complete variable domain is GAGVSQSPRYKVTKRGQDVALRCDPISGHVSLYWYRQALGQGPEFLTYFNYEAQQDKSGLPNDRFSAERPEGSISTLTIQRTEQRDSAMYRCASSLIAGANTDTQYFGPGTRLTVL.

The rearrangement links TRBV2 to TRBJ1-3; unclear D gene. V shed 9 bases and J shed 0 bases, with 9 bases lying between them. CDR3 length: 13 residues. CDR1 is SNHLY, CDR2 FYNNEI, per germline. The CDR3 region is CARRSPSGNTIYF. The CDR3 DNA follows: TGTGCCAGAAGAAGCCCCTCTGGAAACACCATATATTTT.

The genes are TRBV6-1 and TRBJ2-3; 10 nucleotides align to TRBD2. This CDR3 spans 13 amino acids. V shed 6 bases and J 5 bases; nucleotides not matched to a gene: 2. Germline V lookup: CDR1 MNHNS, CDR2 SASEGT. CDR3 bases: TGTGCCAGCAGCGAGCGGGAGGGAGATACGCAGTATTTT. It is translated as CASSEREGDTQYF.

This chain connects TRBV28 to TRBJ2-7, with TRBD1 matching over 7 bases. Germline V gene data show CDR1 as MDHEN and CDR2 as SYDVKM. With V trimmed by 5 bases and J by 3 bases, 7 bases remained unmatched. CDR3 size: 14 residues. CDR3 in amino acids: CASSPRDSLYEQYF. In DNA form, the CDR3 reads TGTGCCAGCAGTCCTCGGGACAGCCTCTACGAGCAGTACTTC.

This chain links TRBV5-6 with TRBJ1-4; weak D call: TRBD1 (5 bases). The CDR3 spans 15 residues. V was cut by 4 bases and J by 4 bases, with 14 bases left in between. CDR1 and CDR2 from the germline V gene are SGHDT and YYEEEE. DNA for the CDR3: TGTGCCAGCAGCGCGAGACAGTCCCGTAATGAAAAACTGTTTTTT. Translated, it gives CASSARQSRNEKLFF.

Comments on this clone: This specimen includes other DNA sequences encoding the same CDR3. V is TRBV4-3 and J is TRBJ2-7; 7 bases are a match to TRBD1. Germline lookup yields CDR1 LGHNA and CDR2 YSLEER. V was clipped by 0 bases and J by 0 bases; unmatched bases: 2. This CDR3 has 15 residues. The CDR3 spells CASSQDRTGSYEQYF. The CDR3 nucleotides read TGCGCCAGCAGCCAAGACAGGACAGGCTCCTACGAGCAGTACTTC.

A few counts support this clone. This chain connects TRBV7-9 to TRBJ2-1, with D unresolved. The CDR3 is 11 amino acids. The germline V gene encodes CDR1 SEHNR and CDR2 FQNEAQ (reference sequence). Trimming took off 5 bases at V and 10 bases at J, with 9 bases between the two ends. The CDR3 nucleotides are TGTGCCAGCAGCCCCCGACTCGAGCAGTTCTTC. Translating gives CASSPRLEQFF.

The rearrangement links TRBV5-4 to TRBJ2-1, with TRBD2 matching over 12 bases. This CDR3 contains 15 residues. Germline CDR1 SGHNT, CDR2 YYREEE (reference sequence). V trimming: 5 bases; J trimming: 8 bases; junction bases outside the gene matches: 8. The CDR3 DNA sequence: TGTGCCAGCAGATACGGACTAGCGGGACTCGATGAGCAGTTCTTC. Translated: CASRYGLAGLDEQFF.

This clone has only one observation. The chain carries TRBV9 and TRBJ2-7; D perhaps matches TRBD1 (5 bases). The V gene lost 0 bases and the J gene lost 2 bases, with 12 bases spanning the gap. Per germline, CDR1 SGDLS and CDR2 YYNGEE. This CDR3 spans 15 amino acids. CDR3 in amino acids: CASSVAGQGTYEQYF. For the CDR3, the DNA is TGTGCCAGCAGCGTAGCAGGGCAGGGAACCTACGAGCAGTACTTC.

This chain connects TRBV4-3 to TRBJ2-2; 9 nucleotides line up with TRBD1. CDR1 and CDR2 from the germline V gene are LGHNA and YSLEER. V was pared by 2 bases and J by 6 bases, with 4 bases of the junction left unmatched. The CDR3 is 15 amino acids. DNA of the CDR3: TGCGCCAGCAGCCAAACAGGGGGCGAAGCCGGGGAGCTGTTTTTT. It is translated as CASSQTGGEAGELFF.

V and J are TRBV4-3 and TRBJ2-7; TRBD2 agrees at 10 bases. V shed 4 bases and J 7 bases; nucleotides not matched to a gene: 10. Germline CDR1 reads LGHNA; CDR2 reads YSLEER. The CDR3 runs 15 residues. CDR3 in DNA: TGCGCCAGCAGCCGCCGGACTAGCGGTCTCCGGGAGCAGTACTTC. Protein sequence: CASSRRTSGLREQYF.

The genes are TRBV7-9 and TRBJ2-3; D gene uncertain. Germline lookup yields CDR1 SEHNR and CDR2 FQNEAQ (reference sequence). Between the trimmed V and J ends, which lost 3 bases and 3 bases, there was a span of 13 bases. The CDR3 runs to 15 residues. The CDR3 sequence: CASSFLGPRTDTQYF. CDR3 coding DNA: TGTGCCAGCAGCTTCCTAGGCCCCAGAACAGATACGCAGTATTTT.

This chain connects TRBV5-1 to TRBJ2-7, with 9 bases matching TRBD2. The germline gives CDR1 SGHRS, CDR2 YFSETQ. The CDR3 spans 16 residues. V lost 0 bases, J lost 7 bases, and 11 bases stayed unmatched. The CDR3 DNA reads TGCGCCAGCAGCTTGGTCGGTAGCGGGAGTCGGGGGGAGCAGTACTTC. This sequence encodes CASSLVGSGSRGEQYF.

The chain's CDR3 is CASSLLDRGTEAFF. The CDR3 DNA reads TGTGCCAGCTCACTCTTGGACAGGGGTACTGAAGCTTTCTTT. The chain employs TRBV18 and TRBJ1-1, with 9 bases matching TRBD1. This CDR3 has 14 amino acids. Germline assignment: CDR1 KGHSH and CDR2 LQKENI. V dropped 4 bases and J dropped 5; count of bases not matched to a gene: 5.

This clone has a single count. This chain links TRBV4-3 with TRBJ2-1; 13 nucleotides match TRBD2. This CDR3 spans 15 amino acids. The J segment lost 7 bases and the V segment lost 4 bases, leaving 4 bases of the junction unmatched. Germline loops: CDR1 LGHNA, CDR2 YSLEER. The CDR3 is CASSPGLAGVNEQFF. The CDR3 DNA reads TGCGCCAGCAGCCCCGGACTAGCGGGAGTGAATGAGCAGTTCTTC.

The V gene is TRBV27, the J gene TRBJ2-4; 9 positions match TRBD2. J was trimmed by 2 bases and V by 5 bases; bases with no gene match: 10. The CDR3 sequence is 17 residues long. CDR1 and CDR2 from the germline V gene are MNHEY and SMNVEV (reference sequence). CDR3 nucleotide sequence: TGTGCCAGCAGTAGATTAGCGGGAGAGGGATCCAAAAACATTCAGTACTTC. Translated, it gives CASSRLAGEGSKNIQYF.

The J gene is TRBJ2-2, the V gene TRBV9, with D possibly matching TRBD1 (5 bases). The V gene's germline CDR1 is SGDLS and CDR2 YYNGEE. This CDR3 has 14 amino acids. Trimming took off 3 bases at V and 2 bases at J, with 8 bases between the two ends. This CDR3 is CASSGQINTGELFF. CDR3 nucleotides: TGTGCCAGCAGCGGACAGATCAACACCGGGGAGCTGTTTTTT.

V usage is TRBV5-1 and J usage is TRBJ1-1; D gene ambiguous. Trimming shortened V by 2 bases and J by 1 base, and 3 bases separated the two germline ends. The CDR3 spans 12 residues. Germline V gene sequence: CDR1 SGHRS, CDR2 YFSETQ. This chain's CDR3 is CASSFGNTEAFF. DNA of the CDR3: TGCGCCAGCAGCTTCGGGAACACTGAAGCTTTCTTT.

The chain recombines TRBV7-2 with TRBJ2-1; 12 bases align to TRBD2. Per germline, CDR1 SGHTA and CDR2 FQGNSA. The length of the CDR3 is 19 residues. Losses at the gene ends were 6 bases for V and 4 bases for J; bases not matched to a gene: 16. The CDR3 loop reads CASSQQDGLAGKRYNEQFF. CDR3 nucleotide sequence: TGTGCCAGCAGTCAGCAAGATGGACTAGCGGGGAAAAGATACAATGAGCAGTTCTTC.

J is TRBJ2-7 and V is TRBV7-8; TRBD1 might be the D (7 bases). Germline V gene sequence: CDR1 SGHVS, CDR2 FQNEAQ. V lost 5 bases and J lost 2, with 16 bases in between. CDR3 length: 15 residues. The CDR3 nucleotides are TGTGCCAGCAGCCCAGGACGGAGGGGGCCCTACGAGCAGTACTTC. Its protein is CASSPGRRGPYEQYF.

This clone is a singleton in its sample. This sequence joins TRBV20-1 and TRBJ2-3; 7 bases are shared with TRBD2. The CDR3 totals 11 residues. V lost 2 bases, J lost 13 bases, and 6 bases stayed unmatched. Germline CDR1 DFQATT, CDR2 SNEGSKA (reference sequence). The CDR3 is CSARRDYDEYF. In nucleotides, the CDR3 is TGCAGTGCTAGACGGGACTATGATGAGTATTTT.

This rearrangement joins TRBV7-2 to TRBJ2-1, with 14 positions matching TRBD2. The CDR3 loop spans 15 amino acids. Trimming took 4 bases from V and 10 from J; bases not matched to a gene: 6. The germline V gene encodes CDR1 SGHTA and CDR2 FQGNSA. The CDR3 region has the DNA TGTGCCAGCAGCTATGCGACTAGCGGGGGGGTCGAGCAGTTCTTC. Protein product: CASSYATSGGVEQFF.

This rearrangement joins TRBV7-8 to TRBJ2-7; D may be TRBD2 (7 bases). The V gene's germline CDR1 is SGHVS and CDR2 FQNEAQ. Trimming removed 5 bases from V and 6 bases from J, with 23 bases in between. The CDR3 is 16 residues long. The CDR3 here is CASSLRGAGMYPEQYF. The CDR3 DNA sequence: TGTGCCAGCAGCCTCAGGGGAGCGGGAATGTACCCCGAGCAGTACTTC.

The chain uses TRBV6-5 and TRBJ1-1; 8 nucleotides line up with TRBD1. The CDR3 is made up of 15 amino acids. V was pared by 5 bases and J by 0 bases, with 5 bases of the junction left unmatched. Germline CDR1 and CDR2: MNHEY and SVGAGI. CDR3 bases: TGTGCCAGCAGTCCTCGGACAGGGATGAACACTGAAGCTTTCTTT. Its translation: CASSPRTGMNTEAFF.